This T cell receptor (beta chain) was retrieved from a study of graft-versus-host responses after intestinal transplantation. Findings and limits, study-wide: Early after transplant, HvG clones declined as circulating GvH clones peaked.

Note on this clone: Its antigen is not identified.

This table comes from immunoSEQ multiplex PCR, and its TCRdb copy is limited to in-frame clones, with some not included. The sample includes tens of thousands of clones, 70% to 90% of them seen just once. The CDR3 is 14 residues long. V was pared by 6 bases and J by 2 bases, with 6 bases of the junction left unmatched. Germline V lookup: CDR1 SGDLS, CDR2 YYNGEE. The receptor was isolated from a human donor who received an intestinal transplant. The chain has TRBV9 and TRBJ2-3; 7 bases agree with TRBD2. The sample in question was unstimulated CD8+ T cells sorted from spleen or lymph node cells, obtained before intestinal transplant. In DNA, the CDR3 is TGTGCCAGCACGGCGGGGGATAACACAGATACGCAGTATTTT. It yields the protein CASTAGDNTDTQYF.